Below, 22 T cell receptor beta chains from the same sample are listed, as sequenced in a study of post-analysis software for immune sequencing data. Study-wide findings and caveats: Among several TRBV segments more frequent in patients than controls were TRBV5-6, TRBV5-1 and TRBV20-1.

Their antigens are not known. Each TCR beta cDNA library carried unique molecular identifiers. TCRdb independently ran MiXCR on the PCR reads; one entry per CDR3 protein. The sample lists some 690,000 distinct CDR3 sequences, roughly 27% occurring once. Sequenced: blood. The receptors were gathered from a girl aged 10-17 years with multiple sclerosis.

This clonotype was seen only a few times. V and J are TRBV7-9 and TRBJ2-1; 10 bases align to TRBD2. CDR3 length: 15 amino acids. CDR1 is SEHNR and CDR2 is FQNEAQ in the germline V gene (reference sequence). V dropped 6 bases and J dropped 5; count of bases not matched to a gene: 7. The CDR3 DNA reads TGTGCCAGCAGTGCTAGCGGGAGTTTCGACAATGAGCAGTTCTTC. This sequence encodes CASSASGSFDNEQFF.

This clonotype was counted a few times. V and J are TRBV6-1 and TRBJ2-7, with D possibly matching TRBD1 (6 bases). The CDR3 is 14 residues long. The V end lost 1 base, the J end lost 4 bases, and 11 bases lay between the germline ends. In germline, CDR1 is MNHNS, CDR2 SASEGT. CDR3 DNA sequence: TGTGCCAGCAGTGAAGGGGGACATCCGTACGAGCAGTACTTC. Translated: CASSEGGHPYEQYF.

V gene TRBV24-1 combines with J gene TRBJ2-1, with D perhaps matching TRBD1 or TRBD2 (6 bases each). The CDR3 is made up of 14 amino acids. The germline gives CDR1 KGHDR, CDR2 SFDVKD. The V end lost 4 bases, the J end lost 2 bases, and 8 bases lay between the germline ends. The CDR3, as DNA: TGTGCCACCAGTGAGGGGGGCCCCTACAATGAGCAGTTCTTC. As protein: CATSEGGPYNEQFF.

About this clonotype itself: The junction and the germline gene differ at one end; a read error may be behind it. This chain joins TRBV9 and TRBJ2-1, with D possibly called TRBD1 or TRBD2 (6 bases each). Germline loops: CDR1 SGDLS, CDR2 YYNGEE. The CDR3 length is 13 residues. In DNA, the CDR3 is TGTGCCAGCTCCCCTAGGGGGAGGAATGAGCAGGTCTTC. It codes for CASSPRGRNEQVF. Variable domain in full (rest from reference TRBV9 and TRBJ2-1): DSGVTQTPKHLITATGQRVTLRCSPRSGDLSVYWYQQSLDQGLQFLIQYYNGEERAKGNILERFSAQQFPDLHSELNLSSLELGDSALYFCASSPRGRNEQVFGPGTRLTVL.

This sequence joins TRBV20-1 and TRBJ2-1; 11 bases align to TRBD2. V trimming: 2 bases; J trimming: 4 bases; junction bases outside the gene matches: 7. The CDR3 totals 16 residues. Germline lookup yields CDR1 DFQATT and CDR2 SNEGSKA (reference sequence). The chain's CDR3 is CSARPGGLAAYNEQFF. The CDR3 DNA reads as TGCAGTGCTAGACCGGGGGGACTAGCGGCGTACAATGAGCAGTTCTTC.

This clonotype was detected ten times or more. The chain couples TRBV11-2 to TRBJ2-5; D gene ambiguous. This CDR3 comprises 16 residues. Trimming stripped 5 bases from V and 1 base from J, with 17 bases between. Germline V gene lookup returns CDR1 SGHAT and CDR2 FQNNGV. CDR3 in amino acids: CASSRLRQTIQETQYF. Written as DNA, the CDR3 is TGTGCCAGCAGCCGCCTTCGGCAGACCATCCAAGAGACCCAGTACTTC.

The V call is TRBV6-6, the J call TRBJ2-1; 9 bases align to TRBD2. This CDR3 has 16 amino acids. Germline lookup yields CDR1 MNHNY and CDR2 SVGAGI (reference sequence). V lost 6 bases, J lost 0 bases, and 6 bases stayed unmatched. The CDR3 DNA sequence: TGTGCCAGCAGGGATAGCGGGGGAAACTCCTACAATGAGCAGTTCTTC. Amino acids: CASRDSGGNSYNEQFF.

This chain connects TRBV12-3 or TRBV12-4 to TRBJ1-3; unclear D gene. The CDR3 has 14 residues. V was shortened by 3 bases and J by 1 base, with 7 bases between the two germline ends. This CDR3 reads CASSLAASGNTIYF. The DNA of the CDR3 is TGTGCCAGCAGTTTGGCGGCTTCTGGAAACACCATATATTTT.

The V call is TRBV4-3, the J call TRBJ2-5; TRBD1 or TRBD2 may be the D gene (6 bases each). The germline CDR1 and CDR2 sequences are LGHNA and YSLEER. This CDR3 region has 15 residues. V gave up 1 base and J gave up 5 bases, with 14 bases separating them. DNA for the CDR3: TGCGCCAGCAGCCAAGGACAGGAAAGCGGGGAGACCCAGTACTTC. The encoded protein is CASSQGQESGETQYF.

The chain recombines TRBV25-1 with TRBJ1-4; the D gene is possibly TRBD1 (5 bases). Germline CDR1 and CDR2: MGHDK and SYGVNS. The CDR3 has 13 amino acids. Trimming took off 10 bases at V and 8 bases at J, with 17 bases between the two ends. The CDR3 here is CATQGGFWEKLFF. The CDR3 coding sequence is TGTGCCACCCAGGGAGGCTTTTGGGAAAAACTGTTTTTT.

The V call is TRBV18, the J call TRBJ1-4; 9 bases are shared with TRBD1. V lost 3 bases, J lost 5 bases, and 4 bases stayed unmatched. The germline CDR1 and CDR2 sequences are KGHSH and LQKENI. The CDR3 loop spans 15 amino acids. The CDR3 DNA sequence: TGTGCCAGCTCACCTTGGACAGGGGCAAATGAAAAACTGTTTTTT. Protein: CASSPWTGANEKLFF.

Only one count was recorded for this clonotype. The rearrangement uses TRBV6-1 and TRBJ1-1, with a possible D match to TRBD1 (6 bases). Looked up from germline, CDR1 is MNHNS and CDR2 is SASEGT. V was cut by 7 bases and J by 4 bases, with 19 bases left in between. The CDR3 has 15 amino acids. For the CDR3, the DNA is TGTGCCAGCACCCCACAGGGACGCTTGGGCACTGAAGCTTTCTTT. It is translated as CASTPQGRLGTEAFF.

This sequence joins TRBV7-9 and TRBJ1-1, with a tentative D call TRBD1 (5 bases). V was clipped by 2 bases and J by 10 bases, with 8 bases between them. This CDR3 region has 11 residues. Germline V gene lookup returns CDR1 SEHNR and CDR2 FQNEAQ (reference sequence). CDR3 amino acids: CASSLTQGAFF. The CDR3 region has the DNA TGTGCCAGCAGCTTAACGCAGGGAGCTTTCTTT.

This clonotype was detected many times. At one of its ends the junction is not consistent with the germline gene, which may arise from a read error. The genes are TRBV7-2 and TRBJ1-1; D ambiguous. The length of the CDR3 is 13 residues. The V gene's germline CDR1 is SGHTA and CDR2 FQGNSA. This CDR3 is CASSLEGNTEAFF. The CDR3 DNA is TGCGCCAGCAGCTTGGAAGGGAACACTGAAGCTTTCTTT.

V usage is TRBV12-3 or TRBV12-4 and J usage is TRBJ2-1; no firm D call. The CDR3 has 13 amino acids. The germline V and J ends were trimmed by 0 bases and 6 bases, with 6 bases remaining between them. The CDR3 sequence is CASSLASFNEQFF. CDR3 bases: TGTGCCAGCAGTTTAGCGTCTTTCAATGAGCAGTTCTTC.

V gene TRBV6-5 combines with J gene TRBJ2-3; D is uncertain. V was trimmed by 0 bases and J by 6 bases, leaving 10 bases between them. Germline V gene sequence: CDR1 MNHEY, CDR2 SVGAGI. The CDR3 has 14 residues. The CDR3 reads CASSYSTGPDTQYF. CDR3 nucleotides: TGTGCCAGCAGTTACTCGACTGGACCCGATACGCAGTATTTT.

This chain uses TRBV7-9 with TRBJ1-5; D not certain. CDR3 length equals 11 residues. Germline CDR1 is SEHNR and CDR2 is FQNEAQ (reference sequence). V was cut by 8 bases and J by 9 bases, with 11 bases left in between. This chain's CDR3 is CASSQQGPQHF. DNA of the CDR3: TGTGCCAGCTCCCAGCAAGGGCCCCAGCATTTT.

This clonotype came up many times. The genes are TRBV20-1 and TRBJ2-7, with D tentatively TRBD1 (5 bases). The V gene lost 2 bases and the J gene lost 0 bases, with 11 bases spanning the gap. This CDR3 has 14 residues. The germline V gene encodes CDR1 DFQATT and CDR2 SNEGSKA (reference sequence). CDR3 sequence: CSARQGHSSYEQYF. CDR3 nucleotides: TGCAGTGCTAGACAGGGCCATAGCTCCTACGAGCAGTACTTC.

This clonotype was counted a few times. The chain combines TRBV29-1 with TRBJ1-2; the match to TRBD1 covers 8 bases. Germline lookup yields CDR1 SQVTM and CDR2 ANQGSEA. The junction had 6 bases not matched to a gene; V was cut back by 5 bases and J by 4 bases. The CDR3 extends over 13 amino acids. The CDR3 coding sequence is TGCAGCGTTCCCGACAGGGGCTTCTATGGCTACACCTTC. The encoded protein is CSVPDRGFYGYTF.

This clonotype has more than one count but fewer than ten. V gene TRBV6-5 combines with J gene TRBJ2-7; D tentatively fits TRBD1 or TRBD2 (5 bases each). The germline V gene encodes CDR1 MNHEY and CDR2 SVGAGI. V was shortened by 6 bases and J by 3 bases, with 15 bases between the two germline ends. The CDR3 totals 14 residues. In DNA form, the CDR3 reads TGTGCCAGCAGAACCCCCGGGACGTTCTACGAGCAGTACTTC. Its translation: CASRTPGTFYEQYF.

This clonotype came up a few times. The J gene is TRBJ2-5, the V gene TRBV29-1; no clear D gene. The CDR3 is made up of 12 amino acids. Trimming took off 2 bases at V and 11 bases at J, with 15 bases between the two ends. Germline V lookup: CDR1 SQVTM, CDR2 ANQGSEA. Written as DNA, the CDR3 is TGCAGCGTTGAAACCTCGGTAACGGAGCAGTACTTC. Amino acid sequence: CSVETSVTEQYF.

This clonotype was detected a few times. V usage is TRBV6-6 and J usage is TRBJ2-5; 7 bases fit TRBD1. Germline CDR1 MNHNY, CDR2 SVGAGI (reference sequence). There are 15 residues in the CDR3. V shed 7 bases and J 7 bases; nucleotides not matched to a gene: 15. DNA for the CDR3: TGTGCCAGCAACCATCGGGACAGCCTAGCTTCGACCCAGTACTTC. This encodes CASNHRDSLASTQYF.